One and the same sample provided the 9 T cell receptor beta chains below, sequenced in a study of blood T cell repertoires in COVID-19. Data came from immunoSEQ multiplex PCR; TCRdb stores just in-frame clones and leaves some out. The sample holds 200,000 to 250,000 clones, roughly 85% seen once. The specimen sequenced was peripheral blood. The receptors here all came from a man aged 50-59 years with COVID-19, enrolled during active disease.

The V gene is TRBV3-1 (or the pseudogene TRBV3-2), the J gene TRBJ2-7; TRBD1 aligns across 7 bases. Looked up from germline, CDR1 is LGHDT and CDR2 is YNNKEL (reference sequence). This CDR3 is built from 14 residues. Unmatched junction bases numbered 5, after V lost 2 bases and J lost 4 bases. The CDR3: CASSQSAGGYEQYF. As DNA, the CDR3 is TGTGCCAGCAGCCAATCCGCAGGGGGATACGAGCAGTACTTC.

CDR3 DNA sequence: TGTGCCAGCAGCGCACGAACAGGGGGCTCCTACAATGAGCAGTTCTTC. Protein: CASSARTGGSYNEQFF. The gene calls are TRBV9 and TRBJ2-1, with TRBD1 identical over 8 bases. The germline V gene has CDR1 SGDLS and CDR2 YYNGEE. The CDR3 is 16 amino acids. V was pared by 3 bases and J by 0 bases, with 5 bases of the junction left unmatched.

This sequence joins TRBV6-5 and TRBJ2-2; perhaps TRBD1 as D (6 bases). CDR3 length equals 13 residues. The V gene lost 6 bases and the J gene lost 9 bases, with 14 bases spanning the gap. CDR1 is MNHEY and CDR2 is SVGAGI in the germline V gene. CDR3 sequence (DNA): TGTGCCAGCAGCCCAAACAGGGCGCGGGAGCTGTTTTTT. Amino acid sequence: CASSPNRARELFF.

The V gene is TRBV4-1, the J gene TRBJ2-2, with a possible D match to TRBD2 (6 bases). Germline V gene sequence: CDR1 MGHRA, CDR2 YSYEKL. The CDR3 runs 14 residues. Trimming took off 2 bases at V and 11 bases at J, with 15 bases between the two ends. In nucleotides, the CDR3 is TGCGCCAGCAGCCAACCCCGGAGGGGCCGAGAGCTGTTTTTT. It is translated as CASSQPRRGRELFF.

The V gene is TRBV6-2 or TRBV6-3, the J gene TRBJ2-7; TRBD2 matches 12 bases. Germline lookup yields CDR1 MNHEY and CDR2 SVGEGT. Trimming took 0 bases from V and 5 from J; bases not matched to a gene: 5. The CDR3 runs to 16 residues. CDR3 nucleotide sequence: TGTGCCAGCAGTTACTCGCCTAGCGGGGGGGCCGACGAGCAGTACTTC. Its protein product is CASSYSPSGGADEQYF.

This clone has only a few counts. This chain joins TRBV11-2 and TRBJ2-7, with 7 positions matching TRBD1. This CDR3 has 15 residues. Germline V gene data show CDR1 as SGHAT and CDR2 as FQNNGV. Losses at the gene ends were 4 bases for V and 0 bases for J; bases not matched to a gene: 6. This CDR3 is CASSSNRDSSYEQYF. In DNA form, the CDR3 reads TGTGCCAGCAGCTCCAACCGGGACAGCTCCTACGAGCAGTACTTC. The entire variable domain, with the rest obtained from reference TRBV11-2 and TRBJ2-7, is as follows: EAGVAQSPRYKIIEKRQSVAFWCNPISGHATLYWYQQILGQGPKLLIQFQNNGVVDDSQLPKDRFSAERLKGVDSTLKIQPAKLEDSAVYLCASSSNRDSSYEQYFGPGTRLTVT.

The chain links TRBV19 to TRBJ2-5; 12 nucleotides agree with TRBD2. CDR3 size: 16 residues. CDR1 is LNHDA and CDR2 is SQIVND in the germline V gene (reference sequence). Trimming at V came to 1 base and at J to 2 bases, leaving 2 bases not matched to a gene. Written as DNA, the CDR3 is TGTGCCAGTAGTATAGGGCTAGCGGGGGGGCAAGAGACCCAGTACTTC. This translates into CASSIGLAGGQETQYF.

The chain combines TRBV3-1 (or the pseudogene TRBV3-2) with TRBJ2-7; 10 nucleotides line up with TRBD1. Germline CDR1 is LGHDT and CDR2 is YNNKEL (reference sequence). The length of the CDR3 is 15 residues. V gave up 4 bases and J gave up 3 bases; unmatched junction bases: 6. DNA for the CDR3: TGTGCCAGCAGCCTAGCAGGGACAGGGGACTACGAGCAGTACTTC. As protein: CASSLAGTGDYEQYF.

J is TRBJ2-3 and V is TRBV9; 11 bases map to TRBD2. CDR3 length: 17 amino acids. CDR1 is SGDLS, CDR2 YYNGEE, per germline. V lost 4 bases to trimming and J lost 2 bases; unmatched junction nucleotides: 9. CDR3 amino acids: CASSKTSGGLLTDTQYF. In nucleotides, the CDR3 is TGTGCCAGCAGCAAAACTAGCGGGGGCCTCCTCACAGATACGCAGTATTTT.